This T cell receptor (beta chain) was found in a study of T cells in tuberculosis. Study-level findings and limits: Shorter CDR3-alpha in active tuberculosis partly drove smaller distances. Active tuberculosis TCR-alpha repertoires lay closer to GMM-specific TCRs than IGRA-negative controls, suggesting clonal expansion.

Only in-frame clones appear in the TCRdb table, and some are missing; sequencing was by immunoSEQ multiplex PCR. Among about 20,000 clones listed, over 75% were seen once. Each donor contributed around 100,000 T cells on average, unsorted. With respect to this clone: Its antigen is not known.

The specimen was PBMCs. The receptor comes from a donor aged 10-29 years with latent tuberculosis or without tuberculosis infection.

The CDR3 region has the DNA TGCGCCAGCAGCCCTACGATGAGCACTGAAGCTTTCTTT. It encodes CASSPTMSTEAFF. V is TRBV4-1 and J is TRBJ1-1, with D uncertain. Trimming stripped 4 bases from V and 4 bases from J, with 10 bases between. Looked up from germline, CDR1 is MGHRA and CDR2 is YSYEKL. The CDR3 runs 13 residues.